The present entry profiles one T cell receptor beta chain with its context. Its cognate antigen is unknown. The method was immunoSEQ multiplex PCR; TCRdb's version includes in-frame clones alone and lacks a portion of them. The top ten clones hold approximately 11% of a sample with tens of thousands of clones, about 94% of them seen once. The CDR3 has 10 amino acids. The V and J ends lost 6 bases and 9 bases respectively, with 9 bases between them. Looked up from germline, CDR1 is SQVTM and CDR2 is ANQGSEA. These data come from a study of OX40 agonist ivuxolimab in advanced cancers. Study as a whole: Patients received ivuxolimab, an agonistic anti-OX40 (CD134) antibody. In this trial design, patients received ivuxolimab intravenously at 0.01 to 10 mg/kg every 2 weeks. Prior anti-PD-1, anti-PD-L1 or anti-CTLA-4 therapy did not bar entry, and more than 35% had some. Study-level points and caveats: At doses 0.1 to 3.0 mg/kg, CD4+ and CD8+ clones expanded.

The TCR comes from an adult with an advanced solid tumor such as melanoma, head and neck, liver or kidney cancer. J is TRBJ2-4 and V is TRBV29-1; D gene uncertain. Sample: CD4+ or CD8+ T cells sorted from blood, taken in a trial of the OX40 agonist ivuxolimab. The CDR3 DNA reads TGCAGCGTGCTGATTGGCATTCAGTACTTC. This translates into CSVLIGIQYF.